This T cell receptor (beta chain) was recorded in a study of PD-1 blockade in mismatch repair-deficient tumors. In the study overall: Enrolled about 2013-2016, patients had progressing, pretreated mismatch repair-deficient cancers of more than ten types.

Germline assignment: CDR1 PRHDT and CDR2 FYEKMQ (reference sequence). The J segment lost 5 bases and the V segment lost 4 bases, leaving 9 bases of the junction unmatched. This CDR3 has 15 residues. Of note for this clone: The antigen remains unidentified.

Mismatch repair deficiency was confirmed in all patients, by PCR or immunohistochemistry. TCR sequencing covered three patients who responded to pembrolizumab. Sequencing used immunoSEQ multiplex PCR; TCRdb keeps in-frame clones, though not all of them. The sample has 30,000 to 40,000 clones; 80% are singletons. Study outcomes and limitations: After pembrolizumab, tumor-resident clones rose rapidly, then generally contracted before radiologic responses.

The specimen was PBMCs, collected approximately 6 weeks after starting pembrolizumab. The origin of this receptor is an adult with mismatch repair-deficient cancer. The chain employs TRBV13 and TRBJ1-1, with TRBD1 matching over 8 bases. CDR3: CASSSRDRGGTEAFF. CDR3 nucleotide sequence: TGTGCCAGCAGCTCCCGAGACAGGGGCGGGACTGAAGCTTTCTTT.